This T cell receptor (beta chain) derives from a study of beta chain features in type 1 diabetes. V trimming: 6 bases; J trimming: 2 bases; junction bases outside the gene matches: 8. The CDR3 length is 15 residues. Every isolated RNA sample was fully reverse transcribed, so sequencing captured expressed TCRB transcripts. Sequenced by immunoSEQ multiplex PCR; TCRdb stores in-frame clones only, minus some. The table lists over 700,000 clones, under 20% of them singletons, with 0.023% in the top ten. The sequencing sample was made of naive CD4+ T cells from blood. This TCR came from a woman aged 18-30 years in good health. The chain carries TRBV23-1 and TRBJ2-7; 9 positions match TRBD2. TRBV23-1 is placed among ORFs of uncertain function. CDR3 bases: TGCGCCAGCAGCCCCGGACTAGCGCCTACCTACGAGCAGTACTTC. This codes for CASSPGLAPTYEQYF.